This T cell receptor (beta chain) is from a study of T cells after yellow fever vaccination. The wider study: Those fractions that held only low numbers of cells were prepared using the SMART-Seq v4 Ultra Low Input RNA kit.

General study findings and limits: Clonotypes shared by both compartments, CD4 and CD8, made up a small share. A secondary response was less intense yet reached its peak sooner, at day 5 versus 15.

This clonotype occurred a few times. No antigen is known for it. The V segment lost 1 base and the J segment 2 bases; nucleotides outside the gene matches: 2. In germline, CDR1 is SGHVS, CDR2 FNYEAQ. This CDR3 is built from 16 residues. It was through 5'RACE template switching that TCR cDNA was made, with a universal primer site and UMIs added. TCRdb processed the 5' RACE reads anew with MiXCR; each CDR3 protein has one entry. There are some 560,000 distinct CDR3 sequences in the sample; roughly 19% occur only once, and approximately 15% lies in the top ten. Material: PBMCs, obtained 15 days after the yellow fever booster vaccination. The chain recombines TRBV7-6 with TRBJ2-1; the match to TRBD2 covers 10 bases. This receptor was obtained from a man aged 25 to 40 who received the YFV17D yellow fever vaccine. The CDR3 spells CASSLGTSGPYNEQFF. CDR3 DNA: TGTGCCAGCAGCTTAGGGACTAGCGGACCCTACAATGAGCAGTTCTTC.